The present TCR beta chain was sequenced within a study of blood T cell repertoires in COVID-19. This CDR3 region has 14 residues. Trimming pared 1 base from V and 6 bases from J, leaving 9 bases between. Germline values: CDR1 SGHNT, CDR2 YENEEA. Original analysis: Reference gene primer amplification in the assay estimated nucleated cell counts. TCRdb's table, derived via immunoSEQ multiplex PCR, lists solely in-frame clones and lacks some. V, J and clone size are taken as reported in that table, and D and trimming were inferred from the DNA itself. The table shows approximately 260,000 clones, with 70% to 90% occurring only once.

This TCR derives from a woman aged 40 to 50 who had recovered from COVID-19. Sequenced material: peripheral blood. V and J are TRBV11-3 and TRBJ2-2; D is unclear. The CDR3 loop is CASSLGRIAGELFF. CDR3 DNA sequence: TGTGCCAGCAGCTTAGGCAGGATCGCCGGGGAGCTGTTTTTT.